This TCR beta chain was identified during a study of cytomegalovirus exposure and HLA in healthy donors. Study-wide results and caveats: In vitro confirmation showed three CMV-associated chains to be CMV antigen specific. Among the most significant clusters, several appeared linked to common viral pathogens in a later analysis. Earlier analysis found most TCR beta V segments productive about 87% or about 30% of the time.

For this clone: Antigen unknown.

The PCR contained 60 Vbeta and 13 Jbeta primers. Using immunoSEQ multiplex PCR, the repertoire was profiled, and TCRdb retains in-frame clones only, with some absent. In the table there are around 200,000 clones, 84% of which are singletons. Trimming removed 0 bases at V and 9 bases at J, with 18 bases between. Germline V gene sequence: CDR1 LGHNA, CDR2 YSLEER. This CDR3 is 17 amino acids long. The TCR was taken from a woman in her fifties or sixties in good health and CMV-seropositive. Sequencing used PBMCs. The V gene is TRBV4-3, the J gene TRBJ1-6, with a weak D call TRBD1 (5 bases). In DNA form, the CDR3 reads TGCGCCAGCAGCCAAGATTCAGGAGGGCAGGGTCGTTCACCCCTCCACTTT. Translating gives CASSQDSGGQGRSPLHF.